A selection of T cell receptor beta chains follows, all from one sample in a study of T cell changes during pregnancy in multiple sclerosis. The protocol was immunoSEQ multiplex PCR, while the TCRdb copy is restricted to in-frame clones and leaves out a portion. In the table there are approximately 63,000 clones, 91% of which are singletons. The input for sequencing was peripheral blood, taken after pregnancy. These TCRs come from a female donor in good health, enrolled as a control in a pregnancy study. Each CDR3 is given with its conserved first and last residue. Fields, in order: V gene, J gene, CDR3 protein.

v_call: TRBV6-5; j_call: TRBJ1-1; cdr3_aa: CASSYSDRGSTEAFF
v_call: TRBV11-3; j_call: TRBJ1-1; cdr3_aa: CASSLGRGREAFF
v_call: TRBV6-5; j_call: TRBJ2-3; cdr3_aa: CATKLAGATDTQYF
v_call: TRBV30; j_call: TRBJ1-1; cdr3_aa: CAWSVGGETEAFF
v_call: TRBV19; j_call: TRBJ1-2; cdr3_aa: CASKGGLSPNYGYTF
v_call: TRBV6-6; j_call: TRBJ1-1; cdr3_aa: CASSYKGQGATAFF
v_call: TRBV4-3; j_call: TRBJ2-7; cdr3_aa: CASSHFKGYEQYF
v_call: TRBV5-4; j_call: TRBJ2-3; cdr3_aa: CASSKTSGGPTDTQYF
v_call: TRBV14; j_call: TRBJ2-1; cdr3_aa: CASSQSGVLSSYNEQFF
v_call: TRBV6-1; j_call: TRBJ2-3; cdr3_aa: CASSEGLYSQISSDTQYF